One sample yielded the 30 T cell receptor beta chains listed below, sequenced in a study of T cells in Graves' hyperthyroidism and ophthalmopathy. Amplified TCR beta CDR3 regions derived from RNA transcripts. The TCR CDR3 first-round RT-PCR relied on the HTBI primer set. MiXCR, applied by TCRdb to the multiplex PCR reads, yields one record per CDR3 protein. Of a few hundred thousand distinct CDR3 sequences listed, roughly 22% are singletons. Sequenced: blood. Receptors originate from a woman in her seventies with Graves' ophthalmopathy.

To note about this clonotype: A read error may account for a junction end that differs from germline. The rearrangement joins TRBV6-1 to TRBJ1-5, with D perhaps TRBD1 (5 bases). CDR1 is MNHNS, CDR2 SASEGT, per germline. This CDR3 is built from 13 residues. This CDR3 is CASTGDGNQHQHF. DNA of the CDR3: TGTGCCAGCACCGGGGACGGCAATCAGCACCAGCATTTT.

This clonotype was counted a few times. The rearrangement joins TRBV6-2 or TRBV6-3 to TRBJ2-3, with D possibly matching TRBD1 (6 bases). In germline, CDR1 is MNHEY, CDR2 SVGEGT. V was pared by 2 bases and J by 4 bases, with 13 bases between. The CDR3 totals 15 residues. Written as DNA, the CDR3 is TGTGCCAGCAGTTACGGGTACAGGGAGCCAGATACGCAGTATTTT. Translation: CASSYGYREPDTQYF.

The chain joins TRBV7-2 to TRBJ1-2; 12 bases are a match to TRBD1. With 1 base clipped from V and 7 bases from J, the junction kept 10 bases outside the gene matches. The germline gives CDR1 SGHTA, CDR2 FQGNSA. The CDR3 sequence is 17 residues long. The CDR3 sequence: CASSLVSPGQGAPGYTF. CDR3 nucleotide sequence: TGTGCCAGCAGCTTAGTTTCCCCGGGACAGGGGGCGCCTGGCTACACCTTC.

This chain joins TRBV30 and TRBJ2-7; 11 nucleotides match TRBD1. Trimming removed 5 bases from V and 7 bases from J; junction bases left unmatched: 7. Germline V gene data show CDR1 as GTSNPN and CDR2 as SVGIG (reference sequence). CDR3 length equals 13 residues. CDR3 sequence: CAWGGQGAGEQYF. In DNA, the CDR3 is TGTGCCTGGGGAGGACAGGGGGCCGGGGAGCAGTACTTC.

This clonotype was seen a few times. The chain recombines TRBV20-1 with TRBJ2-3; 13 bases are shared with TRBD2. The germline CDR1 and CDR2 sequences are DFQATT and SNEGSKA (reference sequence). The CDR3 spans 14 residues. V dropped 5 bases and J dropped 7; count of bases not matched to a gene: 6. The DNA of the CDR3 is TGCAGTGCTGGACTAGCGGGAGAGGAAAATACGCAGTATTTT. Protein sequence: CSAGLAGEENTQYF.

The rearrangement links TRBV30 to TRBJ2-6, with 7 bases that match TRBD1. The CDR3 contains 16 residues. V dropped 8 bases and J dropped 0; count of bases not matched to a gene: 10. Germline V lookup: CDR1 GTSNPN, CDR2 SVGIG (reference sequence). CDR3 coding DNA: TGTGCCCTTTCCGGGACAGCCTCCTCTGGGGCCAACGTCCTGACTTTC. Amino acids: CALSGTASSGANVLTF.

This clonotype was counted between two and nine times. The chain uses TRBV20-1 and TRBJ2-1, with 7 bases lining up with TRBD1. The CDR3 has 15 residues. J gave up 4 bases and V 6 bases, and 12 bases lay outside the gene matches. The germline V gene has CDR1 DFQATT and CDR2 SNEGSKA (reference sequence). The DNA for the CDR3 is TGCAGTGCCGCCCCTTCGGACAGGCCTTACAATGAGCAGTTCTTC. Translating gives CSAAPSDRPYNEQFF.

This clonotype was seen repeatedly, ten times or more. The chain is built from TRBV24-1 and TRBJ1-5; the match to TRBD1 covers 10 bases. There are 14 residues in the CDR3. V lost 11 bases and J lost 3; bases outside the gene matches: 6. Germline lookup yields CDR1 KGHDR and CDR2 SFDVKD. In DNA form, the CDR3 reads TGTGCCATCTTAGACAGGGGGCACAATCAGCCCCAGCATTTT. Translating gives CAILDRGHNQPQHF.

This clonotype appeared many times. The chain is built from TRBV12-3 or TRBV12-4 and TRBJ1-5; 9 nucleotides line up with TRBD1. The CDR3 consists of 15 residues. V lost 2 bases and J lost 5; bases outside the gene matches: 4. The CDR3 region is CASSLRTGGYQPQHF. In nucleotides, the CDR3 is TGTGCCAGCAGTTTAAGAACAGGGGGCTATCAGCCCCAGCATTTT.

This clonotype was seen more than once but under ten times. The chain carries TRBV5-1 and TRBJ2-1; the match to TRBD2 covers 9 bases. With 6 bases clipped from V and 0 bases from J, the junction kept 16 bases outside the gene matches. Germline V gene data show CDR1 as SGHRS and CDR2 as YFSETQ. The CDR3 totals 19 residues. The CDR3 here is CASNTIAGERGSSYNEQFF. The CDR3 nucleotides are TGCGCCAGCAATACCATAGCGGGAGAGAGGGGTAGCTCCTACAATGAGCAGTTCTTC.

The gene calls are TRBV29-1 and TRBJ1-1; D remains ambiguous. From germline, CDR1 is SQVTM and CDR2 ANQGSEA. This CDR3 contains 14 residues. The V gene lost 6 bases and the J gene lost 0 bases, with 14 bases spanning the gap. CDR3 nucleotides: TGCAGCGTCCGACCGGGGAAAGTGAACACTGAAGCTTTCTTT. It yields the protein CSVRPGKVNTEAFF.

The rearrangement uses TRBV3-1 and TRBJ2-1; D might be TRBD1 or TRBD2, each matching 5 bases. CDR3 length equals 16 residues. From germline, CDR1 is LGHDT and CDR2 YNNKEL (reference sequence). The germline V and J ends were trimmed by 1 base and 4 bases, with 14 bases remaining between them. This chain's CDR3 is CASSQVRGLAYNEQFF. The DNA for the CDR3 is TGTGCCAGCAGCCAAGTTAGGGGCCTAGCTTACAATGAGCAGTTCTTC.

Here the CDR3 DNA reads TGTGCCAGCAGCTTTATAGCGGGGGCCTACGAGCAGTACTTC. Its translation: CASSFIAGAYEQYF. V usage is TRBV7-2 and J usage is TRBJ2-7; 9 nucleotides match TRBD2. CDR1 is SGHTA and CDR2 is FQGNSA in the germline V gene. The CDR3 sequence is 14 residues long. The V segment lost 3 bases and the J segment 2 bases; nucleotides outside the gene matches: 2.

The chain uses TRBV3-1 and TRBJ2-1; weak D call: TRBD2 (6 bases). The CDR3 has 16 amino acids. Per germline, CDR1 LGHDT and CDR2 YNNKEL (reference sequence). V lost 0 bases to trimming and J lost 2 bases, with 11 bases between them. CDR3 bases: TGTGCCAGCAGCCAAGATCAAGCGGGCGCCTACAATGAGCAGTTCTTC. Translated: CASSQDQAGAYNEQFF.

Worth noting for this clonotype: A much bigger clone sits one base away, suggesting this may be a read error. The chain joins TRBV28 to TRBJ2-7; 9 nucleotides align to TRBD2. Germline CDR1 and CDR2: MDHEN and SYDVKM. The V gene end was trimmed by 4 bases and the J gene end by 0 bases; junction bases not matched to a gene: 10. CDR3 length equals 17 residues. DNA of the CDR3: TGTGCCAGCAGTTCCAACTCCGGGACTAGCAACTCCTACGAGCAGTACTTC. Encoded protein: CASSSNSGTSNSYEQYF.

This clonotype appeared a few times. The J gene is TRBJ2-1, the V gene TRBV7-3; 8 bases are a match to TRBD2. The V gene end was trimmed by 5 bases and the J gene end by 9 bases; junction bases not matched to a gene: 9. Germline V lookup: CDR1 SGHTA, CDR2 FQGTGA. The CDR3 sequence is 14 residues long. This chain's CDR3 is CASSPRSGSTEQFF. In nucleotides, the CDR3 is TGTGCCAGCAGCCCGCGAAGCGGGAGTACTGAGCAGTTCTTC.

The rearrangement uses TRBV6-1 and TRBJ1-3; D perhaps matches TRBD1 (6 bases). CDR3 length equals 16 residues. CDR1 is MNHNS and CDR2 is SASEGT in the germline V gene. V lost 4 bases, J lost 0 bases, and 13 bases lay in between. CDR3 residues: CASSANRAYSGNTIYF. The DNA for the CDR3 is TGTGCCAGCAGTGCTAACAGGGCCTACTCTGGAAACACCATATATTTT.

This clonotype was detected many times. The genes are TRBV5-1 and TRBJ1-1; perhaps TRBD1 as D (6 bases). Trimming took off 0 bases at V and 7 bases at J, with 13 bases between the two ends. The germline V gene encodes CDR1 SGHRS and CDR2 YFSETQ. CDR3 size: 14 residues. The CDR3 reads CASSLEGRGLEAFF. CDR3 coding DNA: TGCGCCAGCAGCTTGGAGGGCAGGGGACTTGAAGCTTTCTTT.

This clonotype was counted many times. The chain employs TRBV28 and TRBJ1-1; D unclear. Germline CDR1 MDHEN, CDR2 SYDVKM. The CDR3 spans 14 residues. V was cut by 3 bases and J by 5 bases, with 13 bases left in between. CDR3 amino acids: CASSFVGVGTEAFF. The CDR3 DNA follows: TGTGCCAGCAGTTTTGTCGGGGTTGGTACTGAAGCTTTCTTT.

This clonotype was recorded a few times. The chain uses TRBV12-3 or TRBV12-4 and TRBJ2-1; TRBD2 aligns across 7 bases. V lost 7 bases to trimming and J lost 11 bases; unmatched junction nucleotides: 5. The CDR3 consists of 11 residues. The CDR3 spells CASTPGGKQFF. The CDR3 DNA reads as TGTGCCAGCACCCCGGGAGGAAAGCAGTTCTTC.

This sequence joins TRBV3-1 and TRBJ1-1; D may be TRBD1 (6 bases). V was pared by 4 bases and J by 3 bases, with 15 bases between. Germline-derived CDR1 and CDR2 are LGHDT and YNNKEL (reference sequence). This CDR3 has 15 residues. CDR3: CASSPIPGDHTEAFF. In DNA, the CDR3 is TGTGCCAGCAGCCCAATCCCAGGGGATCACACTGAAGCTTTCTTT.

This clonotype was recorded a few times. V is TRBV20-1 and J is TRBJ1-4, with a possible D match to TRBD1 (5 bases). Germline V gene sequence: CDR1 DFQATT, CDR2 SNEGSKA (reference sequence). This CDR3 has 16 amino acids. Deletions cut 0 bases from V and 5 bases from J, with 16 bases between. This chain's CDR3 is CSARDIRANLNEKLFF. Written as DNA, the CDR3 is TGCAGTGCTAGAGATATCAGGGCAAATCTAAATGAAAAACTGTTTTTT.

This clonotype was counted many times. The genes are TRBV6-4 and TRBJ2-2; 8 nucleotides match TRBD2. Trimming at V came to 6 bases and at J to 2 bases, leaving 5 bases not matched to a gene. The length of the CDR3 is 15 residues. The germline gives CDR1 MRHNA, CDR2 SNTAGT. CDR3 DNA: TGTGCCAGCAGCCCGACTAGCGTAAACACCGGGGAGCTGTTTTTT. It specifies CASSPTSVNTGELFF.

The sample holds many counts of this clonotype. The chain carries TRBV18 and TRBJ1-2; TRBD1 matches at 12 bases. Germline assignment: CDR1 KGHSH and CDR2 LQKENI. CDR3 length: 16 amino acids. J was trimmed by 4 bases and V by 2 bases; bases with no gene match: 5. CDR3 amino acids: CASSPSPGQGAYGYTF. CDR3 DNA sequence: TGTGCCAGCTCACCATCGCCGGGACAGGGGGCCTATGGCTACACCTTC. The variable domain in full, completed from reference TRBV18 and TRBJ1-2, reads NAGVMQNPRHLVRRRGQEARLRCSPMKGHSHVYWYRQLPEEGLKFMVYLQKENIIDESGMPKERFSAEFPKEGPSILRIQQVVRGDSAAYFCASSPSPGQGAYGYTFGSGTRLTVV.

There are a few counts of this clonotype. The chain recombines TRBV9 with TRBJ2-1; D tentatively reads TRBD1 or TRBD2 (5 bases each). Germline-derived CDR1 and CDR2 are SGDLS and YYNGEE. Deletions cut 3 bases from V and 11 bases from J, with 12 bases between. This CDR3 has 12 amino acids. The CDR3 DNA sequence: TGTGCCAGCAGCGGGGACGGTGGGCAGCAGTTCTTC. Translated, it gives CASSGDGGQQFF.

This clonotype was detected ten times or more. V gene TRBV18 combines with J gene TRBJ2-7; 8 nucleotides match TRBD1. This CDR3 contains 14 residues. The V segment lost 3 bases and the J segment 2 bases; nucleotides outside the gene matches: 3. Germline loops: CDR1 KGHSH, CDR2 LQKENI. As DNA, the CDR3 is TGTGCCAGCTCACCGGGACAGGCTACCTACGAGCAGTACTTC. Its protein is CASSPGQATYEQYF. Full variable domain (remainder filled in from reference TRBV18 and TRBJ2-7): NAGVMQNPRHLVRRRGQEARLRCSPMKGHSHVYWYRQLPEEGLKFMVYLQKENIIDESGMPKERFSAEFPKEGPSILRIQQVVRGDSAAYFCASSPGQATYEQYFGPGTRLTVT.

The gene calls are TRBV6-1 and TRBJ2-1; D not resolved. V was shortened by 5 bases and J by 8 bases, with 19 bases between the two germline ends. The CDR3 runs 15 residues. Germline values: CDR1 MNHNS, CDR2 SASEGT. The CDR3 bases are TGTGCCAGCAGTCCCAATCAACCCCTCGGTCATGAGCAGTTCTTC. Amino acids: CASSPNQPLGHEQFF.

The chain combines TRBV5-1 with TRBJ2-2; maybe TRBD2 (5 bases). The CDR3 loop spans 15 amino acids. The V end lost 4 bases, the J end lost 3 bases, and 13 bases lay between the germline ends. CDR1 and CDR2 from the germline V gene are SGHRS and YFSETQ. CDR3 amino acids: CASSRIARDTGELFF. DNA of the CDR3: TGCGCCAGCAGCAGAATAGCGAGGGACACCGGGGAGCTGTTTTTT.

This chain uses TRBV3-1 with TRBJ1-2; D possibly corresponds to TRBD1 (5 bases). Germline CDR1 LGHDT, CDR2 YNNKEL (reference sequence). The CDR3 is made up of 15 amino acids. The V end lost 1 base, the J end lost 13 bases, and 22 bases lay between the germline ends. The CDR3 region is CASSQVSKGHYGCTF. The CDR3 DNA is TGTGCCAGCAGCCAAGTTAGCAAGGGGCATTACGGATGCACCTTC.

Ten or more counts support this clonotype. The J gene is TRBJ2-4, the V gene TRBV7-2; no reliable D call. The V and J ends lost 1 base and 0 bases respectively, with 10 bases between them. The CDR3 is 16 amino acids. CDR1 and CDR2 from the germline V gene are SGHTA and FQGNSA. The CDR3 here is CASSLVSFLAKNIQYF. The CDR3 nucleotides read TGTGCCAGCAGCTTAGTGAGCTTCCTAGCCAAAAACATTCAGTACTTC.